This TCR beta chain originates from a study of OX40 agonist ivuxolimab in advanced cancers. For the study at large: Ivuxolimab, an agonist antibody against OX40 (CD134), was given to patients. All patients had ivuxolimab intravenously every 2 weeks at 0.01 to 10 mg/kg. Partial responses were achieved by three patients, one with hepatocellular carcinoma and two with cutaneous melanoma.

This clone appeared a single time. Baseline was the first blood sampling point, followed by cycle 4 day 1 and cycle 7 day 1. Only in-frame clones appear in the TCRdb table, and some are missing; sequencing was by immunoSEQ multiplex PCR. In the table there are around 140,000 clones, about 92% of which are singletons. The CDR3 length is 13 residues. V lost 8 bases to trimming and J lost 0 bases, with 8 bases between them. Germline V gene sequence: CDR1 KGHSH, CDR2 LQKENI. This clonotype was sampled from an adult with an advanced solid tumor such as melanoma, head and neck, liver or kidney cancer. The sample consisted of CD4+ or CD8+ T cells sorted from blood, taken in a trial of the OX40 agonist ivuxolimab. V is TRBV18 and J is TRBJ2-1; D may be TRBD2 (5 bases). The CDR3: CASAADSYNEQFF. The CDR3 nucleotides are TGTGCCAGCGCAGCGGACTCCTACAATGAGCAGTTCTTC.